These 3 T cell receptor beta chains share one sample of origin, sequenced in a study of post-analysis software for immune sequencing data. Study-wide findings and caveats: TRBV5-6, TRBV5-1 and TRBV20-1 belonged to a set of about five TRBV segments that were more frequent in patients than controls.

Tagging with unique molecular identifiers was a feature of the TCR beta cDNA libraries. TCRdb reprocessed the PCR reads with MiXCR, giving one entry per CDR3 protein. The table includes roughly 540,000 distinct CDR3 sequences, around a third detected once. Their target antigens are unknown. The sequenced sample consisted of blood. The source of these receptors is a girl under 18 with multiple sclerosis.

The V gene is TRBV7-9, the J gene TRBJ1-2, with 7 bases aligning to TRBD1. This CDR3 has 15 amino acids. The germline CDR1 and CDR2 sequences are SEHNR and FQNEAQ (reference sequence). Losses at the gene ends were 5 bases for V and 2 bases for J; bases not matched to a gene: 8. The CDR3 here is CASSDAAGGNYGYTF. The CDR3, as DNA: TGTGCCAGCAGCGATGCGGCAGGGGGGAACTATGGCTACACCTTC. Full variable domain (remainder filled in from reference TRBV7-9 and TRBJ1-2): DTGVSQNPRHKITKRGQNVTFRCDPISEHNRLYWYRQTLGQGPEFLTYFQNEAQLEKSRLLSDRFSAERPKGSFSTLEIQRTEQGDSAMYLCASSDAAGGNYGYTFGSGTRLTVV.

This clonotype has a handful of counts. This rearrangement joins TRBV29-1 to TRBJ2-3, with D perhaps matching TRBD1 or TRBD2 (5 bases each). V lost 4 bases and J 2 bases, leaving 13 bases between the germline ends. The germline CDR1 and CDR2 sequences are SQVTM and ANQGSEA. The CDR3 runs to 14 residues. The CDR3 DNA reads TGCAGCGTTGGACGGGACGCATCCACAGATACGCAGTATTTT. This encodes CSVGRDASTDTQYF.

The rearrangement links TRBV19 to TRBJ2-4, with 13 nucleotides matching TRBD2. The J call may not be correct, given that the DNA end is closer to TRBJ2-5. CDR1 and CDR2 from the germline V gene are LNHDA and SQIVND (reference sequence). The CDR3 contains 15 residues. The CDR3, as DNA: TGTGCCAGTACGACTAGCGGGGGGCCTCAAGAGACCCAGTACTTC. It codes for CASTTSGGPQETQYF.